This T cell receptor beta chain was sequenced in a study of cytomegalovirus exposure and HLA in healthy donors. Trimming took 5 bases from V and 5 from J, leaving 15 bases between them. The CDR3 loop spans 14 amino acids. CDR1 is MNHNS and CDR2 is SASEGT in the germline V gene. Study-level findings and limits: In a later analysis, first-cohort TCR clusters were found to tend to co-occur in the 130 or so validation repertoires. Three chains linked to CMV were shown in vitro to be specific for CMV antigens. Rare TCR sequences predominated, though certain public TCRs were found in many donors.

The assay was immunoSEQ multiplex PCR, and TCRdb's table has in-frame clones only and misses some. Of 120,000 or so clones listed, 70% to 90% were seen once; the top ten hold 1.5% to 2%. This clone was seen a single time. The antigen is undetermined. The donors belonged to the approximately 130-subject validation cohort, separate from the approximately 700-subject first cohort. This chain connects TRBV6-1 to TRBJ2-5, with D unclear. Sequencing was carried out using PBMCs. The TCR was taken from a woman aged 18-29 years in good health and CMV-seronegative. The CDR3 sequence is CASSRQVQKETQYF. The CDR3 DNA reads as TGTGCCAGCAGTCGACAAGTCCAAAAGGAGACCCAGTACTTC.